This record looks at one T cell receptor beta chain sequence and its context. This specimen comes from a study of response to subunit inactivated influenza vaccine. A single record per CDR3 protein comes from TCRdb applying MiXCR to the RT-PCR reads. Altogether 650,000 to 800,000 distinct CDR3 sequences are present, 18% being singletons, with the ten largest covering roughly 11%. This CDR3 is 13 amino acids long. Trimming pared 0 bases from V and 10 bases from J, leaving 9 bases between. The V gene's germline CDR1 is MNHEY and CDR2 SVGAGI. Source: PBMCs from blood, taken around 5 days after vaccination. V and J are TRBV6-5 and TRBJ1-4, with D unclear. The clonotype comes from a man aged 50 to 59 who received an inactivated influenza vaccine. CDR3 residues: CASSYSMAGKLFF. In nucleotides, the CDR3 is TGTGCCAGCAGTTACTCGATGGCAGGAAAACTGTTTTTT.